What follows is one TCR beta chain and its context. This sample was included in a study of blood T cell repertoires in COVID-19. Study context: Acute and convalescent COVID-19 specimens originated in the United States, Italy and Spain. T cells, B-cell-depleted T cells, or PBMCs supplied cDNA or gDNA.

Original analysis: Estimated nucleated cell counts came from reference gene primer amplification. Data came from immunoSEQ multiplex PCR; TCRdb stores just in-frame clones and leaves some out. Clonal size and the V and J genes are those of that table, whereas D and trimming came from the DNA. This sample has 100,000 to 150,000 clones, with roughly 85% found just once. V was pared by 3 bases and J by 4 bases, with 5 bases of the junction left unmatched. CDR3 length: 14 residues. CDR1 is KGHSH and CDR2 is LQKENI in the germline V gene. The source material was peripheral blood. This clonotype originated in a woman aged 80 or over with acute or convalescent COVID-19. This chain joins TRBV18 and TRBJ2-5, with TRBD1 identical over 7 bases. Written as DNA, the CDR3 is TGTGCCAGCTCACCCCGACAGGGTACAGAGACCCAGTACTTC. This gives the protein CASSPRQGTETQYF.